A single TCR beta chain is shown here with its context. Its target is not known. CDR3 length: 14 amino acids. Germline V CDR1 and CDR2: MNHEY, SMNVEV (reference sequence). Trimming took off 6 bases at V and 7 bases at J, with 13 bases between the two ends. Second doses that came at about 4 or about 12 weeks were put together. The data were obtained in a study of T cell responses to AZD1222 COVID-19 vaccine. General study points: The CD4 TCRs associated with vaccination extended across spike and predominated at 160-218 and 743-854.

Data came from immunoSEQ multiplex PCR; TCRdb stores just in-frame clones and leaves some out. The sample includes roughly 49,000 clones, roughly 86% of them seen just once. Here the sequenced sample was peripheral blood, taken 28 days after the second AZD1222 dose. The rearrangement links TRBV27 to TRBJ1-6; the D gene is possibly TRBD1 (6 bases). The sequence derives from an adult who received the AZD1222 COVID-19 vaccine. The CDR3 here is CASSPQGRNSPLHF. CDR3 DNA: TGTGCCAGCAGCCCGCAGGGGAGGAATTCACCCCTCCACTTT.